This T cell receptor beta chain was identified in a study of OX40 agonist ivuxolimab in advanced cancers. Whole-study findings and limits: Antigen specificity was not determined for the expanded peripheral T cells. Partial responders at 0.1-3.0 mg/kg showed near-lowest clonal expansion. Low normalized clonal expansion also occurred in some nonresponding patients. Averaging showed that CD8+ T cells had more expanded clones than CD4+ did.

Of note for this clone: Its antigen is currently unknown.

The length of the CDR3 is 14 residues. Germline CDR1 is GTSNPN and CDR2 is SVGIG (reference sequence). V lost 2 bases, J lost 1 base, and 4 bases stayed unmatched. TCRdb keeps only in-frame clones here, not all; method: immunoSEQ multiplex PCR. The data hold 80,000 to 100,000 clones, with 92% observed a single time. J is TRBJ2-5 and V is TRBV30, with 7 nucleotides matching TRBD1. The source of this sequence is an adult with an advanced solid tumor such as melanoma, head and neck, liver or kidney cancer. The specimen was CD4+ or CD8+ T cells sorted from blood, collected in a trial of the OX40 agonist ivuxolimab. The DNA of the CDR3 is TGTGCCTGGAGTCTGACAGGGCTCCAAGAGACCCAGTACTTC. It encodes CAWSLTGLQETQYF.